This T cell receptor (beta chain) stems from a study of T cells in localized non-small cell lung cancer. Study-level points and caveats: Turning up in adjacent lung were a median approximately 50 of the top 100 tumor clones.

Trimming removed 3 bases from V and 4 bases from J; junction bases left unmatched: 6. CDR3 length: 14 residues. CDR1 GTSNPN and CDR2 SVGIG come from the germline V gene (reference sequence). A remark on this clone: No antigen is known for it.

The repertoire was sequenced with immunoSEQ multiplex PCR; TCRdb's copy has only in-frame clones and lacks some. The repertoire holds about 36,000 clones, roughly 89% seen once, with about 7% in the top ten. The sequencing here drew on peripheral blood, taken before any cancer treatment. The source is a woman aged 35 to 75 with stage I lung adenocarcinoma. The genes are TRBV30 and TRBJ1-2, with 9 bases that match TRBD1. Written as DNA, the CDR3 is TGTGCCTGGAGACGGACAGGGGTGAGCTATGGCTACACCTTC. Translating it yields CAWRRTGVSYGYTF.